A selection of T cell receptor beta chains follows, all from one sample in a study of cytomegalovirus exposure and HLA in healthy donors. The assay was immunoSEQ multiplex PCR, and TCRdb's table has in-frame clones only and misses some. The sample yields some 160,000 clones, 82% seen once. The material sequenced was PBMCs. These receptors all stem from a male donor in good health and CMV-seropositive. Each CDR3 is given with its conserved first and last residue. A D gene is named only where the DNA matches it firmly. A row's size may be missing; if present it is once, few, many or a size class.

D	length	V	size	J	DNA	CDR3
TRBD2	16	TRBV4-3	-	TRBJ2-2	TGCGCCAGCAGCCAAGATAGCGGGGGGGCCATCGGGGAGCTGTTTTTT	CASSQDSGGAIGELFF
-	13	TRBV27	-	TRBJ2-5	TGTGCCAGCAGTTTAAGGGGAGGCGAGACCCAGTACTTC	CASSLRGGETQYF
TRBD1	15	TRBV27	-	TRBJ2-7	TGTGCCAGCAGTTTTGGGGACAGGGGAGCCTACGAGCAGTACTTC	CASSFGDRGAYEQYF
-	13	TRBV6-5	once	TRBJ2-7	TGTGCCAGCAAGGTCAACAGGGACTACGAGCAGTACTTC	CASKVNRDYEQYF
-	14	TRBV4-3	-	TRBJ1-2	TGCGCCAGCAGCCAAGTGGGGGGGCTGGATGGCTACACCTTC	CASSQVGGLDGYTF
-	14	TRBV7-6	-	TRBJ2-6	TGTGCCAGCAGCGCCCCTGGAGGGGCCAACGGCCTGACTTTC	CASSAPGGANGLTF
-	15	TRBV7-2	-	TRBJ1-5	TGTGCCAGCAGCTTAGGATCTGGGGGCGGTCAGCCCCAGCATTTT	CASSLGSGGGQPQHF
TRBD2	15	TRBV18	-	TRBJ2-7	TGTGCCAGCTCACAACTAGGCGGGAGCTCCTACGAGCAGTACTTC	CASSQLGGSSYEQYF
TRBD1	15	TRBV2	-	TRBJ1-3	TGTGCCAGCAGTTGGGACAGCCTCTCTGGAAACACCATATATTTT	CASSWDSLSGNTIYF
-	14	TRBV7-9	-	TRBJ1-3	TGTGCCACTAGACCCGGCTCTTCTGGAAACACCATATATTTT	CATRPGSSGNTIYF
TRBD1	15	TRBV7-9	-	TRBJ1-1	TGTGCCAGCAGCTTAGCCGACAGGGGGAACACTGAAGCTTTCTTT	CASSLADRGNTEAFF
-	12	TRBV19	-	TRBJ2-5	TGTGCCAGTAGTATAGGGAGAGAGACCCAGTACTTC	CASSIGRETQYF
-	17	TRBV10-3	-	TRBJ1-6	TGTGCCATCAGTGAGTCCGCGGGGTCCTTAAGCAATTCACCCCTCCACTTT	CAISESAGSLSNSPLHF
TRBD1	16	TRBV19	-	TRBJ2-6	TGTGCCAGTAGTCGGCAGGGGGCGGGTGGGGCCAACGGCCTGACTTTC	CASSRQGAGGANGLTF
-	11	TRBV28	-	TRBJ1-1	TGTGCCAGCACCACTGTTACTGAAGCTTTCTTT	CASTTVTEAFF
TRBD1	14	TRBV19	once	TRBJ2-1	TGTGCCAGTAGCCCTAGGACAGGGGCCAATGAGCAGTTCTTC	CASSPRTGANEQFF
-	15	TRBV5-5	-	TRBJ1-1	TGTGCCAGCAGCTCCAAGGGGATCGAGAACACTGAAGCTTTCTTT	CASSSKGIENTEAFF
-	12	TRBV28	-	TRBJ1-1	TGTGCCAGCAGTCCGGGACGGGAGAAAGCTTTCTTT	CASSPGREKAFF
-	15	TRBV9	-	TRBJ2-2	TGTGCCAGCAGCCCAGCGACGGGGAACACCGGGGAGCTGTTTTTT	CASSPATGNTGELFF
-	16	TRBV5-4	-	TRBJ2-2	TGTGCCAGCAGTTATCAGGGACTCGCGAACACCGGGGAGCTGTTTTTT	CASSYQGLANTGELFF
TRBD2	16	TRBV9	-	TRBJ2-1	TGTGCCAGCAGCGTAGAGGGCGGGAGAACCTACAATGAGCAGTTCTTC	CASSVEGGRTYNEQFF
-	13	TRBV4-3	-	TRBJ2-1	TGCGCCAGCAGCCAAGATCCCCCGAATGAGCAGTTCTTC	CASSQDPPNEQFF
-	14	TRBV30	-	TRBJ2-2	TGTGCCTGGTGGAGAGACGTGTCGACCGGGGAGCTGTTTTTT	CAWWRDVSTGELFF
-	14	TRBV27	few	TRBJ1-5	TGTGCCACTTGGACTGTCAACGAGAATCAGCCCCAGCATTTT	CATWTVNENQPQHF
TRBD1	13	TRBV7-2	-	TRBJ2-1	TGTGCCAGCAGCTCACGACAGGGTAATGAGCAGTTCTTC	CASSSRQGNEQFF
-	15	TRBV28	-	TRBJ2-3	TGTGCCAGCAGCCTCATACAGGGTGGCAAGGATACGCAGTATTTT	CASSLIQGGKDTQYF
TRBD1	14	TRBV6-6	-	TRBJ1-2	TGTGCCAGCAGTTACTATGACAGGGCGGCTGGCTACACCTTC	CASSYYDRAAGYTF
-	16	TRBV5-6	-	TRBJ1-4	TGTGCCAGCAGCTGGGGCGGGGGGTCAGGGACCGAAAAACTGTTTTTT	CASSWGGGSGTEKLFF
TRBD2	16	TRBV7-8	-	TRBJ2-1	TGTGCCAGCAGCACAAGCCTAGCGGGGTCAAACAATGAGCAGTTCTTC	CASSTSLAGSNNEQFF
-	12	TRBV11-3	once	TRBJ2-1	TGTGCCAGCAGCTCGAAGGAGGGCGAGCAGTTCTTC	CASSSKEGEQFF
TRBD1	15	TRBV5-1	-	TRBJ2-7	TGCGCCAGCAGCCCCGAGGGGGCCTTCTCCTACGAGCAGTACTTC	CASSPEGAFSYEQYF
TRBD2	16	TRBV14	-	TRBJ2-3	TGTGCCAGCAGCCCCCCAGGGACTAGCGGAGGAGATACGCAGTATTTT	CASSPPGTSGGDTQYF
-	14	TRBV30	-	TRBJ1-1	TGTGCCTGGAGACCAGGGCTGATGAACACTGAAGCTTTCTTT	CAWRPGLMNTEAFF
-	12	TRBV6-1	-	TRBJ1-1	TGTGCCAGCAGTGCGGGTCTCACTGAAGCTTTCTTT	CASSAGLTEAFF
-	14	TRBV7-8	-	TRBJ2-7	TGTGCCAGCAGCTTAGGACTAAATCAGTACGAGCAGTACTTC	CASSLGLNQYEQYF
-	15	TRBV16	-	TRBJ1-2	TGTGCCAGCAGCCAATTCCGAGGGTCTAACTATGGCTACACCTTC	CASSQFRGSNYGYTF
TRBD1	17	TRBV5-5	few	TRBJ2-1	TGTGCCAGCAGCTTGGCCATCGCTGGGACAGGGTTCTATGAGCAGTTCTTC	CASSLAIAGTGFYEQFF
TRBD1	14	TRBV19	-	TRBJ2-5	TGTGCCAGTAGCAGACAGGGTATGATAGAGACCCAGTACTTC	CASSRQGMIETQYF
TRBD1	15	TRBV6-6	-	TRBJ2-3	TGTGCCAGCAGTCTCCCGGGACAGGGGGCAGATACGCAGTATTTT	CASSLPGQGADTQYF
-	13	TRBV19	-	TRBJ1-4	TGTGCCAGTAGTATCGCAAAACGGGAAAAACTGTTTTTT	CASSIAKREKLFF
-	14	TRBV4-1	-	TRBJ1-1	TGCGCCAGCAGCCAAGAAGGGGGGAACACTGAAGCTTTCTTT	CASSQEGGNTEAFF
TRBD1	14	TRBV7-8	-	TRBJ2-7	TGTGCCAGCAGCTTAGGGACAGGGTCCTACGAGCAGTACTTC	CASSLGTGSYEQYF
-	16	TRBV4-3	few	TRBJ2-3	TGCGCCAGCAGCCAAGATGGAGGCCCTTCTGGGGATACGCAGTATTTT	CASSQDGGPSGDTQYF
-	16	TRBV5-4	few	TRBJ1-2	TGTGCCAGCAGCTTGGGCCCACAGGGTGACGGCTATGGCTACACCTTC	CASSLGPQGDGYGYTF
TRBD2	16	TRBV5-4	-	TRBJ2-2	TGTGCCAGCAAGGCGGGAGGGCCCTCAAACACCGGGGAGCTGTTTTTT	CASKAGGPSNTGELFF
TRBD1	16	TRBV4-3	-	TRBJ2-7	TGCGCCAGCAGCCAAGATAGGCAGGGGGCCTTGTACGAGCAGTACTTC	CASSQDRQGALYEQYF
TRBD2	16	TRBV5-4	-	TRBJ2-7	TGTGCCAGCAGCCCGTGGACTAGCGGGGGGCCCTACGAGCAGTACTTC	CASSPWTSGGPYEQYF
TRBD2	14	TRBV4-1	-	TRBJ2-1	TGCGCCAGCAGCCATCTCGGCGGGGGAGATGAGCAGTTCTTC	CASSHLGGGDEQFF